This record looks at one T cell receptor (beta chain) sequence and its context. Germline V gene lookup returns CDR1 SQVTM and CDR2 ANQGSEA. The CDR3 consists of 14 residues. Trimming at V came to 4 bases and at J to 2 bases, leaving 7 bases not matched to a gene. The data are from a study of cytomegalovirus exposure and HLA in healthy donors. The PCR had 60 Vbeta and 13 Jbeta primers. Assay used: immunoSEQ multiplex PCR; TCRdb lists only in-frame clones, some missing. The sample holds 130,000 or so clones, approximately 85% seen once. The chain recombines TRBV29-1 with TRBJ2-5; 7 bases line up with TRBD1. Sample: PBMCs. The clonotype comes from a woman aged 25 to 39 in good health and CMV-seropositive. The chain's CDR3 is CSVASGQLQETQYF. CDR3 bases: TGCAGCGTTGCTTCGGGACAGTTACAAGAGACCCAGTACTTC.